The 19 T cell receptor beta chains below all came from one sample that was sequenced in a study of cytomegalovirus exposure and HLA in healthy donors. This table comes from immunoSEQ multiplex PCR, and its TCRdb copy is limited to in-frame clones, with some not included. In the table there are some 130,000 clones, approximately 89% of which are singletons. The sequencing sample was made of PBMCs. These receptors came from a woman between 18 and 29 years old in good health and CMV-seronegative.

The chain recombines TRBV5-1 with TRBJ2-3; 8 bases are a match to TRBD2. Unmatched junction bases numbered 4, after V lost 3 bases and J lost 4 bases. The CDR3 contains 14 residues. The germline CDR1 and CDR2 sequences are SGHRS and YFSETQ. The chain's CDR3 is CASSSGGPPDTQYF. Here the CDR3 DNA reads TGCGCCAGCAGCTCGGGGGGGCCCCCAGATACGCAGTATTTT.

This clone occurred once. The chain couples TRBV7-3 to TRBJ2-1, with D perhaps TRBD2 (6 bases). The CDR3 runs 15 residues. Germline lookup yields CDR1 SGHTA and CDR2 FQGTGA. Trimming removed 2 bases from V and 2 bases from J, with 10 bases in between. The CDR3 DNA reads TGTGCCAGCAGCTTAGCGGGGCCCACCTACAATGAGCAGTTCTTC. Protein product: CASSLAGPTYNEQFF.

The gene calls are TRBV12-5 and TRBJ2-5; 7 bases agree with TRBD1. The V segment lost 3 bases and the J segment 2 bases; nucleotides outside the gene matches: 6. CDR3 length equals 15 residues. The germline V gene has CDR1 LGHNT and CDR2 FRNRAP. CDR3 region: CASGFRDSNQETQYF. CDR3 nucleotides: TGTGCTAGTGGTTTCCGGGACAGCAATCAAGAGACCCAGTACTTC.

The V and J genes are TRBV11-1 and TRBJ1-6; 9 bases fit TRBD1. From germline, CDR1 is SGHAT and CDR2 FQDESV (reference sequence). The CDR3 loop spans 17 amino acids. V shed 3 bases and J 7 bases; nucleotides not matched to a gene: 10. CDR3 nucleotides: TGTGCCAGCAGCTTGCCGGGACTGGGGACAGGGAATTCACCCCTCCACTTT. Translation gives CASSLPGLGTGNSPLHF.

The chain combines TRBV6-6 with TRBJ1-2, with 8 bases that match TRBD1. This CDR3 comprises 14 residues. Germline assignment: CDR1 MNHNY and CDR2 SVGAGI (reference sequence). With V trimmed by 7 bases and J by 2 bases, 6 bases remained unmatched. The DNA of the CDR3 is TGTGCCAGCACGGACAGGGAGGGGAACTATGGCTACACCTTC. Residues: CASTDREGNYGYTF.

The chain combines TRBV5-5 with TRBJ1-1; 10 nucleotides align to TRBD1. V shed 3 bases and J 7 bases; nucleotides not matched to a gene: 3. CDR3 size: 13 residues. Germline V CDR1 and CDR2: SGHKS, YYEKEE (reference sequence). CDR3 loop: CASSWTGGIEAFF. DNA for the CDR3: TGTGCCAGCAGCTGGACAGGGGGTATTGAAGCTTTCTTT.

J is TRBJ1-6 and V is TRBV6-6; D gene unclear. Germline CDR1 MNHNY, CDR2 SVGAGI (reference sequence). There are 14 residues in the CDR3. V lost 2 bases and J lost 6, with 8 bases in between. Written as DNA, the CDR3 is TGTGCCAGCAGTTACCGGGGTACTAATTCACCCCTCCACTTT. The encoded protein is CASSYRGTNSPLHF.

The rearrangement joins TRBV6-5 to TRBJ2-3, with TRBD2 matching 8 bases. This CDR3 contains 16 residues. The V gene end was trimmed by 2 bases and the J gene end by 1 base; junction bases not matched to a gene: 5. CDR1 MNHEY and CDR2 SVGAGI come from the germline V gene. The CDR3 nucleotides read TGTGCCAGCAGTTACCCAAATAGCGGGGGCACAGATACGCAGTATTTT. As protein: CASSYPNSGGTDTQYF.

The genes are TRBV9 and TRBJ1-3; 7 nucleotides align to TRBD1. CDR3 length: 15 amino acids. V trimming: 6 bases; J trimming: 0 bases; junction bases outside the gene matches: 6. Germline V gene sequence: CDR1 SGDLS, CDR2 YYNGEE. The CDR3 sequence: CASTTGTASGNTIYF. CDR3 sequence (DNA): TGTGCCAGCACCACCGGGACAGCCTCTGGAAACACCATATATTTT.

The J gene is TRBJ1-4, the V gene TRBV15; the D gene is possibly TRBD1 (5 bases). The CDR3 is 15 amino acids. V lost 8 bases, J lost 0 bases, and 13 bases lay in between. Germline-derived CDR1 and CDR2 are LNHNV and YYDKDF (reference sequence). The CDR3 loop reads CATVPGAATNEKLFF. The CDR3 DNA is TGTGCCACCGTCCCTGGGGCTGCAACTAATGAAAAACTGTTTTTT.

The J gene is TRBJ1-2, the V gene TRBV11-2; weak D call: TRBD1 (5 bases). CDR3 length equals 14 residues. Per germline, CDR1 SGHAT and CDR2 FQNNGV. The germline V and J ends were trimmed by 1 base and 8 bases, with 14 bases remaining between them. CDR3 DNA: TGTGCCAGCAGCTTAGTTTTAGGGGCCGGCGGCTACACCTTC. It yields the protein CASSLVLGAGGYTF.

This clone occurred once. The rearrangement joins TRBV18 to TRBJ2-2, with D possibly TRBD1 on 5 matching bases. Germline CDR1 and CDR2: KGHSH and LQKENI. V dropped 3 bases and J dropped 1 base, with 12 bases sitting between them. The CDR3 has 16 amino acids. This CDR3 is CASSPTTAQNTGELFF. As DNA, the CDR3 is TGTGCCAGCTCACCGACGACAGCGCAGAACACCGGGGAGCTGTTTTTT.

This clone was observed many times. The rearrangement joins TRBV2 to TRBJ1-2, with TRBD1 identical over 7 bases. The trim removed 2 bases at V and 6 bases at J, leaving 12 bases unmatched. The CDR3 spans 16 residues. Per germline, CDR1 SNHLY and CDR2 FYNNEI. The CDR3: CASSELLRDRGNGYTF. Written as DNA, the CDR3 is TGTGCCAGCAGTGAATTGCTCCGGGACAGAGGTAATGGCTACACCTTC.

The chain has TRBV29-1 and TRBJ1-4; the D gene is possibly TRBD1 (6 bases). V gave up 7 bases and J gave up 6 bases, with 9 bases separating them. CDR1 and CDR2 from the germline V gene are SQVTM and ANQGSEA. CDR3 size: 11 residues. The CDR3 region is CSAEGDEKLFF. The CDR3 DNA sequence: TGCAGCGCAGAGGGGGATGAAAAACTGTTTTTT.

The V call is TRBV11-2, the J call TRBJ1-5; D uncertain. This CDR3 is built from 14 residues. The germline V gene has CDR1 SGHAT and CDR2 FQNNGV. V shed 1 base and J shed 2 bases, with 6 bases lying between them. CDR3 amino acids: CASSLVTRNQPQHF. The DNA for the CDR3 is TGTGCCAGCAGCTTAGTAACTCGCAATCAGCCCCAGCATTTT.

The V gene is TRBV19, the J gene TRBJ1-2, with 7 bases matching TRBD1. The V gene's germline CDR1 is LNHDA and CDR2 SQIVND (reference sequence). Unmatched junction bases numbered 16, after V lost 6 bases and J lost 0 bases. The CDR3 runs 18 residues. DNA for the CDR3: TGTGCCAGTAGACCTGATTACCCGGGACAGAAAGCTAACTATGGCTACACCTTC. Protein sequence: CASRPDYPGQKANYGYTF.

The CDR3 sequence is CASSVDRDQPQHF. As DNA, the CDR3 is TGTGCCAGCAGTGTTGACAGGGATCAGCCCCAGCATTTT. V gene TRBV6-1 combines with J gene TRBJ1-5, with 7 bases matching TRBD1. V trimming: 4 bases; J trimming: 5 bases; junction bases outside the gene matches: 2. CDR1 is MNHNS and CDR2 is SASEGT in the germline V gene. The CDR3 has 13 amino acids.

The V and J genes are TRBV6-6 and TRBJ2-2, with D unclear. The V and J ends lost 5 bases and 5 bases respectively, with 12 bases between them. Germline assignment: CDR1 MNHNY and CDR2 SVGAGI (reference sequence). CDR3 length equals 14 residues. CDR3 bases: TGTGCCAGCAGTCCGATACCCGGTACCGGGGAGCTGTTTTTT. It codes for CASSPIPGTGELFF.

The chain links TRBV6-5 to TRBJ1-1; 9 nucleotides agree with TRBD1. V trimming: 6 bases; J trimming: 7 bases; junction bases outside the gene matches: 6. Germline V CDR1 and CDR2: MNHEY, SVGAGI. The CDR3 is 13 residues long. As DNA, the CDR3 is TGTGCCAGCAGCTTAGGGACAGGGATTGAAGCTTTCTTT. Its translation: CASSLGTGIEAFF.